This T cell receptor (beta chain) was documented in a study of T-cell reconstitution after alpha-beta-depleted transplantation in children. The study, taken as a whole, reports: Fresh T-cell production supplied most of the T-cell counts and diversity seen one year after transplant. Several hundred rapidly expanded clones from non-depleted graft cells reportedly supplied alpha-beta T cells about two months post-transplant.

Regarding this clonotype: As yet, its antigen is unknown.

The germline V gene encodes CDR1 SGHRS and CDR2 YFSETQ. V lost 2 bases to trimming and J lost 2 bases, with 11 bases between them. CDR3 size: 14 residues. It was with unique molecular identifiers that the TCRbeta library was prepared. TCRdb re-called the PCR reads with MiXCR, one entry per CDR3 protein. This repertoire shows some 120,000 distinct CDR3 sequences, about 9.3% found once; its top ten account for less than 40%. The chain links TRBV5-1 to TRBJ2-7; no clear D gene. The sequences come from PBMCs, collected before TCRalphabeta/CD19-depleted stem cell transplant. This clonotype originated in a boy under 10 years old with acute lymphoblastic leukemia, due to receive a stem cell transplant. CDR3 sequence reads: CASSLPGPTYEQYF. CDR3 DNA sequence: TGCGCCAGCAGCTTACCTGGCCCTACCTACGAGCAGTACTTC.